These T cell receptor beta chains were read from a single sample in a study of blood T cell repertoires in COVID-19. Assay used: immunoSEQ multiplex PCR; TCRdb lists only in-frame clones, some missing. The table includes more than 85,000 clones, approximately 85% detected once. The sample taken for sequencing was peripheral blood. The origin of the receptors is a human donor in a cohort sampled during active COVID-19. The CDR3 runs from the conserved cysteine through the conserved F or W. Size is stated for part of the rows, as once, few or many counts, or as a class when the clone is expanded.

clone size: -
V gene: TRBV11-2
J gene: TRBJ2-5
CDR3 protein: CASSLNPSTSGQYF

clone size: -
V gene: TRBV20-1
J gene: TRBJ2-3
CDR3 protein: CSAEGTDTQYF

clone size: -
V gene: TRBV5-8
J gene: TRBJ1-4
CDR3 protein: CASSWGTGVNEKLFF

clone size: -
V gene: TRBV5-4
J gene: TRBJ1-1
CDR3 protein: CASSFTGTEAFF

clone size: -
V gene: TRBV4-1
J gene: TRBJ2-7
CDR3 protein: CASSQSIVGADEQYF

clone size: -
V gene: TRBV4-2
J gene: TRBJ2-2
CDR3 protein: CASGVPTGAGELFF

clone size: -
V gene: TRBV30
J gene: TRBJ2-3
CDR3 protein: CAWSAEGLAGTDTQYF

clone size: -
V gene: TRBV7-3
J gene: TRBJ2-3
CDR3 protein: CASSLGGTTDTQYF

clone size: -
V gene: TRBV5-8
J gene: TRBJ2-5
CDR3 protein: CASSPGQGRETQYF

clone size: -
V gene: TRBV2
J gene: TRBJ1-5
CDR3 protein: CASSGYGDQPQHF

clone size: few
V gene: TRBV10-1
J gene: TRBJ1-3
CDR3 protein: CASSESGLTEGNTIYF

clone size: -
V gene: TRBV6-5
J gene: TRBJ2-2
CDR3 protein: CASGRGRHTGELFF

clone size: -
V gene: TRBV7-2
J gene: TRBJ1-2
CDR3 protein: CASSLPGGGGYTF

clone size: once
V gene: TRBV4-3
J gene: TRBJ1-2
CDR3 protein: CASSPGDRADYGYTF

clone size: -
V gene: TRBV5-1
J gene: TRBJ1-1
CDR3 protein: CASSLMSMNTEAFF

clone size: -
V gene: TRBV10-3
J gene: TRBJ2-7
CDR3 protein: CAISSAGTGFYEQYF

clone size: -
V gene: TRBV4-3
J gene: TRBJ2-2
CDR3 protein: CASSQDRPGVTNTGELFF

clone size: -
V gene: TRBV9
J gene: TRBJ1-5
CDR3 protein: CASSPPGSNQPQHF

clone size: -
V gene: TRBV20-1
J gene: TRBJ2-7
CDR3 protein: CSASDSLGQGIGEQYF

clone size: -
V gene: TRBV30
J gene: TRBJ2-2
CDR3 protein: CAWKGQTANTGELFF

clone size: -
V gene: TRBV10-2
J gene: TRBJ2-2
CDR3 protein: CASSEQNTGELFF

clone size: -
V gene: TRBV5-5
J gene: TRBJ2-7
CDR3 protein: CASSFEVGRGVYEQYF

clone size: -
V gene: TRBV5-6
J gene: TRBJ2-1
CDR3 protein: CASSLDMTSGNEQFF

clone size: -
V gene: TRBV5-1
J gene: TRBJ2-1
CDR3 protein: CASSFLRRGYDEQFF

clone size: few
V gene: TRBV19
J gene: TRBJ2-7
CDR3 protein: CASSVRRGLYEQYF

clone size: -
V gene: TRBV30
J gene: TRBJ1-2
CDR3 protein: CAWSVPGFRYGYTF

clone size: -
V gene: TRBV18
J gene: TRBJ1-1
CDR3 protein: CASSPLGRGRGTEAFF

clone size: -
V gene: TRBV19
J gene: TRBJ2-7
CDR3 protein: CASSIAAGLVSYEQYF

clone size: -
V gene: TRBV11-2
J gene: TRBJ2-1
CDR3 protein: CASSRGLVSYNEQFF

clone size: -
V gene: TRBV9
J gene: TRBJ1-1
CDR3 protein: CASSREGWNTEAFF

clone size: -
V gene: TRBV7-2
J gene: TRBJ2-7
CDR3 protein: CASSKLAGQQYF

clone size: -
V gene: TRBV13
J gene: TRBJ1-2
CDR3 protein: CASSLAGAGDGYTF

clone size: -
V gene: TRBV30
J gene: TRBJ2-1
CDR3 protein: CAWMSGSSYNEQFF

clone size: -
V gene: TRBV28
J gene: TRBJ1-2
CDR3 protein: CASTPAGNYGYTF

clone size: once
V gene: TRBV6-4
J gene: TRBJ1-2
CDR3 protein: CASSDPPEVDGYTF

clone size: -
V gene: TRBV9
J gene: TRBJ1-2
CDR3 protein: CASSVLDEITF

clone size: -
V gene: TRBV7-9
J gene: TRBJ2-7
CDR3 protein: CASSGAEYEQYF

clone size: -
V gene: TRBV4-1
J gene: TRBJ2-7
CDR3 protein: CASSQPWARGGYEQYF

clone size: -
V gene: TRBV27
J gene: TRBJ2-7
CDR3 protein: CASSLWGSEQYF

clone size: -
V gene: TRBV6-4
J gene: TRBJ2-7
CDR3 protein: CASICSCPRGHSYEQYF